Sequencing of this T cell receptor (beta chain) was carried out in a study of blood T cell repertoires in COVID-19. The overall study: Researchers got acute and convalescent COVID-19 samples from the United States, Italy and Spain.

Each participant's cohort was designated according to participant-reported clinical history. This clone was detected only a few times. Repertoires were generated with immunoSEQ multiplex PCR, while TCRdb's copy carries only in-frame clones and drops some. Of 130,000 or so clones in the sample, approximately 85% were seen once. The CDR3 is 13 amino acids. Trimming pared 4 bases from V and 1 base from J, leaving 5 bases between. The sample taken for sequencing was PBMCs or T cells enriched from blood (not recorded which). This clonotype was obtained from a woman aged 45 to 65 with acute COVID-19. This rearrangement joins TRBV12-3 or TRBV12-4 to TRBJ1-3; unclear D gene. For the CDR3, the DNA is TGTGCCAGCAGTTCTATGTCTGGAAACACCATATATTTT. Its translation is CASSSMSGNTIYF.